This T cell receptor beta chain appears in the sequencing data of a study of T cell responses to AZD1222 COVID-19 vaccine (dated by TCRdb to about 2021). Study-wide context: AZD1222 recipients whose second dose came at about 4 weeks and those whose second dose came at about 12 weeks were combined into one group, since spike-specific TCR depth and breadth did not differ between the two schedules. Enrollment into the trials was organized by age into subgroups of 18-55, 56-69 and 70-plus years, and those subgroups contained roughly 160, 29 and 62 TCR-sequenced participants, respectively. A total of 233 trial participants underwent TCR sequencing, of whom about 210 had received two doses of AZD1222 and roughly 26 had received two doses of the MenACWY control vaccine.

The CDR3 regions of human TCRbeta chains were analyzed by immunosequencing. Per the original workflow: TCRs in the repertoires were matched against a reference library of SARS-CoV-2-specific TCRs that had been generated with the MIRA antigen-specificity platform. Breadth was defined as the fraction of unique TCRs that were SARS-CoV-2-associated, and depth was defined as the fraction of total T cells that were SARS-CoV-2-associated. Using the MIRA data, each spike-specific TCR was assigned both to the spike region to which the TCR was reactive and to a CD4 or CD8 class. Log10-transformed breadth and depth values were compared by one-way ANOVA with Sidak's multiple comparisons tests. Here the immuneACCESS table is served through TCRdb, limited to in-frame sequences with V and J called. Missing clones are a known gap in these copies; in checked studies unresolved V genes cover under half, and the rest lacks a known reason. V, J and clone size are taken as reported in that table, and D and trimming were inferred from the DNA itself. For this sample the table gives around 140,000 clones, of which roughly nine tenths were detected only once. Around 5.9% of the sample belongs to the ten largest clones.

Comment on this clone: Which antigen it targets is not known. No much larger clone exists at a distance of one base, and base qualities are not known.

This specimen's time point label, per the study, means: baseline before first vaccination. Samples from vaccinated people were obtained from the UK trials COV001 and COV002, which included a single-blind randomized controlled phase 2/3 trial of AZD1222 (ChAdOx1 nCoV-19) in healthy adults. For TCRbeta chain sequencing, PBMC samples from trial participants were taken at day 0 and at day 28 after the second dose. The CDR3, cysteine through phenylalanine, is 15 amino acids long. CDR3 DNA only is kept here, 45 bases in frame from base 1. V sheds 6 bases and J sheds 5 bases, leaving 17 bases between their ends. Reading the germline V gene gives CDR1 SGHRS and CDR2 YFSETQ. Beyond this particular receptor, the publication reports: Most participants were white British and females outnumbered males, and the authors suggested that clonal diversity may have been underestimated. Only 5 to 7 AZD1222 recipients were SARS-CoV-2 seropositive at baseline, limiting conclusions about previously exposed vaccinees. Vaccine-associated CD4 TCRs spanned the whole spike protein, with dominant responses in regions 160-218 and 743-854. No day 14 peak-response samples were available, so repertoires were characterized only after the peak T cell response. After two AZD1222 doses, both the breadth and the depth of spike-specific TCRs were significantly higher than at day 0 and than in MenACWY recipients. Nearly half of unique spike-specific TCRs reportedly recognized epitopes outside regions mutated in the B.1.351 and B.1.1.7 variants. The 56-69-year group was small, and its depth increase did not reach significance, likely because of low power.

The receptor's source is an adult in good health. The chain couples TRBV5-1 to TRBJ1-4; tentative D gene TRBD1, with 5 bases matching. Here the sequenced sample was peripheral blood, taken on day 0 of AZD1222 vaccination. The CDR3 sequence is CASKVGVQINEKLFF. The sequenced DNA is TGCGCCAGCAAGGTGGGGGTACAGATAAATGAAAAACTGTTTTTT.